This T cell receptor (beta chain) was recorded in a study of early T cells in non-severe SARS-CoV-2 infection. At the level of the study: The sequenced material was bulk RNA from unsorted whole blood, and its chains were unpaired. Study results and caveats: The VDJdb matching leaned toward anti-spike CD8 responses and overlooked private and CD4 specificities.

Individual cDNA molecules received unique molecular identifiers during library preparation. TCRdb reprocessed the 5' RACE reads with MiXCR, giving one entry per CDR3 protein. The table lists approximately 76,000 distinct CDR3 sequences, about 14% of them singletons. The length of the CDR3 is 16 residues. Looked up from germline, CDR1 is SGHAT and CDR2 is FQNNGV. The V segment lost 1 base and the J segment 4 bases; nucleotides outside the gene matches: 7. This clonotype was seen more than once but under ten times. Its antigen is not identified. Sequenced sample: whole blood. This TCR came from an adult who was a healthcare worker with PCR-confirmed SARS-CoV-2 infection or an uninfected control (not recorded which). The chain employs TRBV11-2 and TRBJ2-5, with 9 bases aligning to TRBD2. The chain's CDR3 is CASSLAAGGPGETQYF. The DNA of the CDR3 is TGTGCCAGCAGCTTAGCCGCGGGAGGGCCCGGAGAGACCCAGTACTTC.